What follows describes a single T cell receptor beta chain. Clones were sequenced by immunoSEQ multiplex PCR, and TCRdb holds only the in-frame ones, with some missing. The table lists approximately 580,000 clones, 75% to 80% of them singletons. J was trimmed by 7 bases and V by 3 bases; bases with no gene match: 9. Germline V gives CDR1 MNHEY, CDR2 SVGAGI. This CDR3 spans 15 amino acids. This sample is part of a study of shared T cell receptors in the human thymus. This sample was shared with a second study, whose subject was human thymus T cells. Per that paper: Finnish infants who were healthy and having corrective surgery for congenital heart defects made up the donors. Highly overlapping thymic repertoires in unrelated individuals were reported by related research.

This sequence joins TRBV6-5 and TRBJ2-1, with 7 bases fitting TRBD2. Specimen: thymocytes. The receptor was derived from a boy in the first two years of life with a congenital heart defect. The CDR3 here is CASSYTPREANEQFF. CDR3 sequence (DNA): TGTGCCAGCAGTTATACCCCACGGGAGGCGAATGAGCAGTTCTTC.